These 16 T cell receptor beta chains came from one sample sequenced in a study of cytomegalovirus exposure and HLA in healthy donors. PCR involved 60 Vbeta and 13 Jbeta primers. Produced via immunoSEQ multiplex PCR; TCRdb's table is partial and in-frame only. Here the sample spans 150,000 to 200,000 clones, just under 80% being singletons. What was sequenced was PBMCs. The receptors here all came from a woman aged 45-60 years in good health and CMV-seropositive.

This clone appeared once. The chain carries TRBV28 and TRBJ1-2; no definite D call. V gave up 6 bases and J gave up 10 bases, with 21 bases separating them. The CDR3 consists of 14 residues. Per the germline V gene, CDR1 is MDHEN and CDR2 is SYDVKM. The chain's CDR3 is CASSATRGLGVYTF. The DNA of the CDR3 is TGTGCCAGCAGCGCCACCCGGGGTTTGGGTGTCTACACCTTC.

The chain is built from TRBV7-2 and TRBJ2-7; 9 bases align to TRBD2. Germline lookup yields CDR1 SGHTA and CDR2 FQGNSA. The CDR3 extends over 18 amino acids. The V and J ends lost 4 bases and 0 bases, in that order; junction bases with no gene match: 13. As DNA, the CDR3 is TGTGCCAGCAGCTCCTCCTCACTAGCGGGTGTTAGCTCCTACGAGCAGTACTTC. This gives the protein CASSSSSLAGVSSYEQYF.

V usage is TRBV4-3 and J usage is TRBJ2-2; 8 bases match TRBD2. Germline lookup yields CDR1 LGHNA and CDR2 YSLEER. The CDR3 is 16 amino acids. V trimming: 1 base; J trimming: 6 bases; junction bases outside the gene matches: 7. In DNA, the CDR3 is TGCGCCAGCAGCCAAGCTAACGGGAGGGAGTCCGGGGAGCTGTTTTTT. Protein: CASSQANGRESGELFF.

The V and J genes are TRBV25-1 and TRBJ2-1, with 8 bases matching TRBD2. With 2 bases clipped from V and 5 bases from J, the junction kept 14 bases outside the gene matches. This CDR3 spans 18 amino acids. CDR1 and CDR2 (germline): MGHDK, SYGVNS. CDR3 loop: CASSEVKRLAGGHNEQFF. DNA of the CDR3: TGTGCCAGCAGTGAAGTTAAGCGGCTAGCGGGTGGACACAATGAGCAGTTCTTC.

This chain uses TRBV19 with TRBJ1-3; no clear D gene. The CDR3 contains 14 residues. V gave up 4 bases and J gave up 2 bases, with 9 bases separating them. Germline V lookup: CDR1 LNHDA, CDR2 SQIVND (reference sequence). The CDR3 sequence: CASSTPGAGNTIYF. The CDR3 nucleotides are TGTGCCAGTAGTACACCTGGAGCTGGAAACACCATATATTTT. Drawing the rest from reference TRBV19 and TRBJ1-3, the complete variable domain is DGGITQSPKYLFRKEGQNVTLSCEQNLNHDAMYWYRQDPGQGLRLIYYSQIVNDFQKGDIAEGYSVSREKKESFPLTVTSAQKNPTAFYLCASSTPGAGNTIYFGEGSWLTVV.

The CDR3 sequence is CASSRPGTGHNEQFF. CDR3 DNA sequence: TGTGCCAGCAGTCGACCCGGGACAGGTCATAATGAGCAGTTCTTC. V gene TRBV28 combines with J gene TRBJ2-1; TRBD1 matches at 8 bases. Germline CDR1 reads MDHEN; CDR2 reads SYDVKM. The CDR3 has 15 residues. V was pared by 5 bases and J by 7 bases, with 10 bases of the junction left unmatched.

The genes are TRBV13 and TRBJ2-1; D call uncertain. Germline-derived CDR1 and CDR2 are PRHDT and FYEKMQ (reference sequence). V was shortened by 5 bases and J by 6 bases, with 8 bases between the two germline ends. This CDR3 is built from 12 residues. The CDR3 bases are TGTGCCAGCAGCGGCTCGCCCAATGAGCAGTTCTTC. Amino acids: CASSGSPNEQFF.

Only one count was recorded for this clone. This chain links TRBV7-2 with TRBJ1-1; 8 bases line up with TRBD1. V gave up 0 bases and J gave up 11 bases; unmatched junction bases: 5. CDR3 length equals 13 residues. The germline V gene encodes CDR1 SGHTA and CDR2 FQGNSA. The CDR3, as DNA: TGTGCCAGCAGCTTAGCACGACGACAGGGGGCTTTCTTT. Encoded protein: CASSLARRQGAFF. The full variable domain, in which reference TRBV7-2 and TRBJ1-1 provide the parts outside the CDR3, is GAGVSQSPSNKVTEKGKDVELRCDPISGHTALYWYRQSLGQGLEFLIYFQGNSAPDKSGLPSDRFSAERTGGSVSTLTIQRTQQEDSAVYLCASSLARRQGAFFGQGTRLTVV.

V and J are TRBV9 and TRBJ2-7; TRBD2 might be the D (5 bases). Germline V lookup: CDR1 SGDLS, CDR2 YYNGEE. CDR3 length equals 13 residues. V shed 0 bases and J shed 2 bases, with 6 bases lying between them. CDR3 sequence: CASSVGLTYEQYF. The CDR3 DNA reads TGTGCCAGCAGCGTAGGACTAACCTACGAGCAGTACTTC.

The chain has TRBV4-1 and TRBJ2-7, with a possible D match to TRBD1 (5 bases). Deletions cut 3 bases from V and 2 bases from J, with 11 bases between. There are 14 residues in the CDR3. Germline CDR1 and CDR2: MGHRA and YSYEKL. This CDR3 reads CASSQNRPAYEQYF. Here the CDR3 DNA reads TGCGCCAGCAGCCAGAACAGGCCTGCCTACGAGCAGTACTTC.

This sequence joins TRBV28 and TRBJ1-4; D unresolved. V dropped 4 bases and J dropped 4 bases, with 7 bases sitting between them. The CDR3 contains 13 residues. Germline V gives CDR1 MDHEN, CDR2 SYDVKM. The CDR3 sequence: CASSSGDNEKLFF. The CDR3 coding sequence is TGTGCCAGCAGTTCCGGGGATAATGAAAAACTGTTTTTT.

This chain links TRBV6-6 with TRBJ1-5, with D possibly TRBD1 on 6 matching bases. Between the trimmed V and J ends, which lost 9 bases and 2 bases, there was a span of 17 bases. Germline V gene data show CDR1 as MNHNY and CDR2 as SVGAGI (reference sequence). The CDR3 is 15 residues long. The chain's CDR3 is CASVGFRGGNQPQHF. DNA for the CDR3: TGTGCCAGTGTAGGATTCAGGGGAGGCAATCAGCCCCAGCATTTT.

The V gene is TRBV7-3, the J gene TRBJ2-5; 8 bases are a match to TRBD2. Germline lookup yields CDR1 SGHTA and CDR2 FQGTGA. Trimming removed 0 bases from V and 3 bases from J; junction bases left unmatched: 3. The CDR3 runs 15 residues. The CDR3 sequence: CASSLTGRAEETQYF. The DNA for the CDR3 is TGTGCCAGCAGCTTAACCGGGAGGGCCGAAGAGACCCAGTACTTC.

This clone was recorded a few times. The rearrangement uses TRBV18 and TRBJ1-1; D is unresolved. The germline V gene encodes CDR1 KGHSH and CDR2 LQKENI. The CDR3 has 13 residues. Trimming left V 8 bases short and J 5 bases short, with 15 bases between. CDR3 nucleotides: TGTGCCAGCACGACATTGGCCGGAACTGAAGCTTTCTTT. This encodes CASTTLAGTEAFF.

The chain links TRBV28 to TRBJ2-6; TRBD2 might be the D (5 bases). The CDR3 has 17 residues. The ends were cut back, 3 bases at V and 4 bases at J, with 16 bases in the middle. The germline CDR1 and CDR2 sequences are MDHEN and SYDVKM. The CDR3 here is CASSFEGYTDGANVLTF. In DNA form, the CDR3 reads TGTGCCAGCAGTTTCGAGGGTTACACGGACGGGGCCAACGTCCTGACTTTC.

On this clone itself: Relative to the germline gene, one junction end is altered; a read error may explain this. The genes are TRBV7-7 and TRBJ2-3; D possibly corresponds to TRBD2 (6 bases). This CDR3 comprises 14 residues. Germline-derived CDR1 and CDR2 are SSHAT and FNYEAQ (reference sequence). CDR3 sequence (DNA): TGTGCTAGCAGCCCGGGACCTTGGAGGGGTACGCAGTATTTT. Its translation: CASSPGPWRGTQYF.